Reported below is one T cell receptor (beta chain). Its antigen is currently unknown. TCRdb's copy holds only in-frame clones and misses some; the assay was immunoSEQ multiplex PCR. The sample has approximately 150,000 clones; around nine tenths are singletons. This sample stems from a study of radiation and T cells in renal cell carcinoma. General study findings and limits: From baseline, blood top tumor clonotypes peaked at 2 weeks post-radiation.

Per the germline V gene, CDR1 is MNHNY and CDR2 is SVGAGI (reference sequence). The CDR3 extends over 16 amino acids. Trimming left V 7 bases short and J 4 bases short, with 22 bases between. The time point here: blood 4 weeks post-SBRT, at nephrectomy. As for treatment: 15 Gy SBRT to primary tumor, nephrectomy 4 weeks later. Nephrectomy followed 15 Gy stereotactic body radiation by 4 weeks. Clear cell pathology was present in this patient's renal cell carcinoma. The genes are TRBV6-6 and TRBJ1-1; unclear D gene. The specimen comprised blood, sampled from a patient whose treatment included radiotherapy and nephrectomy. The sequence derives from a woman between 45 and 65 years old with renal cell carcinoma. This CDR3 is CASIKTDGTAGTEAFF. The CDR3 coding sequence is TGTGCCAGCATAAAAACGGACGGCACTGCGGGCACTGAAGCTTTCTTT.